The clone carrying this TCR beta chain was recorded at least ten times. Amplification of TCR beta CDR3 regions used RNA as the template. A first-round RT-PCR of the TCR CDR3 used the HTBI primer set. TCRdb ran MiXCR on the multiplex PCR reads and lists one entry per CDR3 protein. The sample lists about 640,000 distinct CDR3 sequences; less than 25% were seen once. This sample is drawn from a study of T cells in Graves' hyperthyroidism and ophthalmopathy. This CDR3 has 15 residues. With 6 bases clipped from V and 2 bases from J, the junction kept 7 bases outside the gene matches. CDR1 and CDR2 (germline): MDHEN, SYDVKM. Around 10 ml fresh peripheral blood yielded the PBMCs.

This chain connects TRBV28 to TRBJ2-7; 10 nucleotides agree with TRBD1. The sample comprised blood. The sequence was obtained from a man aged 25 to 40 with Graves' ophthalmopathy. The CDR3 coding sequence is TGTGCCAGCAGCCCTAGAGGGACAGGGGCCTACGAGCAGTACTTC. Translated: CASSPRGTGAYEQYF. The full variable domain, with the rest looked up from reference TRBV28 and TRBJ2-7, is DVKVTQSSRYLVKRTGEKVFLECVQDMDHENMFWYRQDPGLGLRLIYFSYDVKMKEKGDIPEGYSVSREKKERFSLILESASTNQTSMYLCASSPRGTGAYEQYFGPGTRLTVT.